This T cell receptor beta chain was captured by sequencing in a study of CD8+CD57+ T cells in acquired aplastic anemia. Whole-study context: Sorted CD4+ plus CD8+ cells gave DNA averaging around 3 ug. Study-level findings and limits: Patients had around 30 CD8+ CDR3 sequences in common with controls (the shared set).

This clonotype was found many times. The target antigen is unknown. In germline, CDR1 is MGHRA, CDR2 YSYEKL. The V and J ends lost 1 base and 4 bases respectively, with 14 bases between them. This CDR3 has 15 amino acids. TCR beta VDJ and CDR3 were profiled, and genomic DNA was the template. TCRdb re-derived calls from the reads in MiXCR, one entry per CDR3 protein. The top ten hold approximately 70% of the sample, which has about 80,000 distinct CDR3 sequences, about half seen once. The sample comprised sorted CD4+, CD8+, or CD8+CD57+ T cells (not recorded which) from PBMCs. This clonotype was sampled from a human donor in good health, serving as a control. This rearrangement joins TRBV4-1 to TRBJ2-7, with unresolved D. The CDR3 region is CASSQAAGSGYEQYF. For the CDR3, the DNA is TGCGCCAGCAGCCAAGCCGCCGGATCAGGTTACGAGCAGTACTTC.